Listed below are T cell receptor beta chains from one sample, sequenced in a study of CD8 T cells in ankylosing spondylitis. TCRdb itself ran the 5' RACE reads through MiXCR, one entry per CDR3 protein. Here the sample spans around 300,000 distinct CDR3 sequences, less than 25% being singletons. The source material was blood, either unsorted or a sorted T cell fraction (not recorded which). Receptors were obtained from a female donor with ankylosing spondylitis or in good health (not recorded which). The CDR3 runs from the conserved cysteine through the conserved F or W. A D gene is named only where the DNA matches it firmly. Size is omitted from some rows. Given values are once, few, many or a class for expanded clones.

TRBJ1-4 TRBV4-2 NA NA TGTGCCAGCAGCCGGGGAGGGGAGCCAACTAGTGAAAAACTGTTTTTT CASSRGGEPTSEKLFF
TRBJ2-3 TRBV12-3/TRBV12-4 once NA TGTGCCAGCAGGCGGGACTATACGCAGTATTTT CASRRDYTQYF
TRBJ2-1 TRBV4-3 few TRBD2 TGCGCCAGCAGCCGCTCTAGCGGGAGGGCCGGCAATGAGCAGTTCTTC CASSRSSGRAGNEQFF
TRBJ1-2 TRBV20-1 many NA TGCAGTGCTATCTTGCGAGGGGATGGCTACACCTTC CSAILRGDGYTF
TRBJ2-3 TRBV12-3/TRBV12-4 NA NA TGTGCCAGCAGTTTAACGGGAGAAACAGATACGCAGTATTTT CASSLTGETDTQYF
TRBJ2-3 TRBV2 NA NA TGTGCCAGCAGTTGGGAGGGGGATCCGGTCGGGAATACGCAGTATTTT CASSWEGDPVGNTQYF
TRBJ2-3 TRBV5-1 NA TRBD2 TGCGCCAGCAGCTTGGGGACTAGCGGGAGGGCCAGCACAGATACGCAGTATTTT CASSLGTSGRASTDTQYF
TRBJ2-7 TRBV2 few NA TGTGCCAGCAGCCCTACCGGGACACAGTACTTC CASSPTGTQYF
TRBJ2-3 TRBV20-1 NA TRBD2 TGCAGTGCTAGCCCGAGCGGGAGGGCGGGAGATACGCAGTATTTT CSASPSGRAGDTQYF
TRBJ2-7 TRBV5-1 many NA TGCGCCAGCAGCCGAACCTCTGGGACCACCTACGAGCAGTACTTC CASSRTSGTTYEQYF
TRBJ1-2 TRBV12-3/TRBV12-4 many NA TGTGCCAGCAGCCCGGACCCGGTTAGGAGCTACACCTTC CASSPDPVRSYTF
TRBJ2-1 TRBV2 few TRBD2 TGTGCCAGCAGTGAAGTATCTCGCGGGAGGGGCGAGCAGTTCTTC CASSEVSRGRGEQFF
TRBJ2-3 TRBV5-4 NA NA TGTGCCAGCACCCTGCCGGGCTCAGACACAGATACGCAGTATTTT CASTLPGSDTDTQYF
TRBJ1-1 TRBV7-2 NA NA TGTGCCAGCAGCTTATTTGACGAAGGGACTGAAGCTTTCTTT CASSLFDEGTEAFF
TRBJ2-1 TRBV29-1 few NA TGCAGCGTTATAGGAGGGGGCTATGAGCAGTTCTTC CSVIGGGYEQFF
TRBJ2-1 TRBV15 many NA TGTGCCACCAGCAGAGGGAGGGCGGAGTTCTTC CATSRGRAEFF
TRBJ2-5 TRBV19 NA TRBD2 TGTGCCAGTAGTCGGACTAGCGGGAGCCCCGAGACCCAGTACTTC CASSRTSGSPETQYF
TRBJ1-6 TRBV5-4 NA NA TGTGCCAGCAGCTTGGTCCATAACTCACCCCTCCACTTT CASSLVHNSPLHF
TRBJ2-1 TRBV20-1 many TRBD2 TGCAGTGCTAGAGGCGGGAGGGCCAATGAGCAGTTCTTC CSARGGRANEQFF
TRBJ2-3 TRBV7-2 NA NA TGTGCCAGCAGCTCGGAGACAGATACGCAGTATTTT CASSSETDTQYF
TRBJ2-2 TRBV6-5 NA NA TGTGCCAGCAGTTCGCCACCGGGGCTTCACACCGGGGAGCTGTTTTTT CASSSPPGLHTGELFF
TRBJ2-1 TRBV10-3 NA NA TGTGCCATCAGTGAGTCCCTGGGGCGCTCCTACAATGAGCAGTTCTTC CAISESLGRSYNEQFF
TRBJ2-2 TRBV5-1 NA TRBD2 TGCGCCAGCAGCTTGTTGGGAGGACTAGTACGGACCGGGGAGCTGTTTTTT CASSLLGGLVRTGELFF
TRBJ1-1 TRBV29-1 few NA TGCAGCGTTGGGGGAGCCGAGTACACTGAAGCTTTCTTT CSVGGAEYTEAFF
TRBJ2-2 TRBV20-1 NA TRBD2 TGCAGTGCTAACTTACTAGCGGACCTAACCGGGGAGCTGTTTTTT CSANLLADLTGELFF
TRBJ1-1 TRBV25-1 few NA TGTGCCAGCAGTGATCTCGCAGGCATTCAAGCTTTCTTT CASSDLAGIQAFF
TRBJ2-1 TRBV24-1 NA NA TGTGCCACCAGTGTTCCGGGGAAGGCGGAGCAGTTCTTC CATSVPGKAEQFF
TRBJ2-1 TRBV5-1 NA NA TGCGCCAGCAGCTTGGTTAGCGGCAATGAGCAGTTCTTC CASSLVSGNEQFF
TRBJ1-1 TRBV13 few TRBD1 TGTGCCAGCAGCTCCTACAGGGGGCTGAAGAACACTGAAGCTTTCTTT CASSSYRGLKNTEAFF
TRBJ2-3 TRBV10-1 NA NA TGCGCCAGCAGTATCCTCCGGGGCCTCAGCACAGATACGCAGTATTTT CASSILRGLSTDTQYF
TRBJ2-3 TRBV3-1 NA NA TGTGCCAGCAGCCAAGGGGGTATAAGGTTTGATACGCAGTATTTT CASSQGGIRFDTQYF
TRBJ2-5 TRBV12-3/TRBV12-4 NA TRBD1 TGTGCCAGCAGTACGGACAGGGGCGGAAAGACCCAGTACTTC CASSTDRGGKTQYF